The 30 T cell receptor beta chains below all came from one sample that was sequenced in a study of CD8+ T cells in alopecia areata. The treatment here: oral pan-JAK inhibitor, 5-10 mg twice daily. Sequencing templates came from extracted RNA that was reverse transcribed into cDNA. The data were produced by immunoSEQ multiplex PCR, yet TCRdb's version contains in-frame clones alone and is incomplete. The data contain under 130,000 clones, over 75% of them singletons. This specimen consisted of CD8+ T cells sorted from blood, obtained at roughly week 30, from a patient treated with tofacitinib. All receptors derive from a human donor with alopecia areata.

The chain is built from TRBV25-1 and TRBJ1-5, with unresolved D. Germline V gives CDR1 MGHDK, CDR2 SYGVNS. The CDR3 is 13 amino acids. V was shortened by 1 base and J by 6 bases, with 7 bases between the two germline ends. For the CDR3, the DNA is TGTGCCAGCAGTGAATCTGGGATTCAGCCCCAGCATTTT. Residues: CASSESGIQPQHF.

The gene calls are TRBV7-6 and TRBJ2-7; D gene uncertain. Germline assignment: CDR1 SGHVS and CDR2 FNYEAQ. Trimming took off 1 base at V and 0 bases at J, with 13 bases between the two ends. The CDR3 contains 16 residues. The CDR3 reads CASSLGGSYSSYEQYF. The CDR3 region has the DNA TGTGCCAGCAGCTTAGGTGGCAGTTATAGCTCCTACGAGCAGTACTTC.

The V and J genes are TRBV5-6 and TRBJ2-1, with TRBD1 matching 9 bases. The CDR3 spans 15 residues. The V gene's germline CDR1 is SGHDT and CDR2 YYEEEE. V shed 4 bases, J shed 1 base, and the junction held 3 bases outside the gene matches. The CDR3 spells CASSQGTGSYNEQFF. In DNA, the CDR3 is TGTGCCAGCAGCCAGGGGACAGGGTCCTACAATGAGCAGTTCTTC.

The rearrangement joins TRBV7-9 to TRBJ2-7; 10 bases are shared with TRBD1. V was pared by 4 bases and J by 3 bases, with 6 bases of the junction left unmatched. Germline V CDR1 and CDR2: SEHNR, FQNEAQ (reference sequence). The CDR3 sequence is 15 residues long. CDR3 sequence: CASSSDRGPFYEQYF. In DNA form, the CDR3 reads TGTGCCAGCAGCTCCGACAGGGGGCCATTCTACGAGCAGTACTTC.

The chain carries TRBV5-1 and TRBJ1-1, with D unclear. CDR3 length: 11 residues. Looked up from germline, CDR1 is SGHRS and CDR2 is YFSETQ. The V end lost 1 base, the J end lost 8 bases, and 6 bases lay between the germline ends. CDR3 sequence reads: CASSLSPEAFF. CDR3 nucleotides: TGCGCCAGCAGCTTGTCACCCGAAGCTTTCTTT.

This clone was detected a few times. V gene TRBV10-3 combines with J gene TRBJ2-7; D may be TRBD1 (5 bases). Looked up from germline, CDR1 is ENHRY and CDR2 is SYGVKD. Trimming removed 0 bases from V and 1 base from J, with 10 bases in between. The CDR3 has 15 amino acids. The CDR3 DNA reads as TGTGCCATCAGTGAGTCTCTAAGGGGATCCTACGAGCAGTACTTC. Protein sequence: CAISESLRGSYEQYF.

The chain carries TRBV4-2 and TRBJ2-7; 8 bases agree with TRBD1. Unmatched junction bases numbered 8, after V lost 7 bases and J lost 3 bases. The CDR3 covers 14 residues. Germline assignment: CDR1 LGHNA and CDR2 YNFKEQ. Here the CDR3 DNA reads TGTGCCAGCACCCACGGACAGGGCGGCTACGAGCAGTACTTC. Its protein is CASTHGQGGYEQYF.

The V gene is TRBV7-9, the J gene TRBJ2-1, with 13 bases aligning to TRBD2. Per the germline V gene, CDR1 is SEHNR and CDR2 is FQNEAQ (reference sequence). The CDR3 consists of 15 residues. V gave up 5 bases and J gave up 8 bases; unmatched junction bases: 6. The CDR3 here is CASSRTSGSAYEQFF. The CDR3 DNA reads TGTGCCAGCAGCCGGACTAGCGGGAGCGCCTATGAGCAGTTCTTC.

The chain is built from TRBV7-8 and TRBJ2-2; 7 nucleotides agree with TRBD2. J gave up 7 bases and V 2 bases, and 7 bases lay outside the gene matches. This CDR3 spans 15 amino acids. Germline-derived CDR1 and CDR2 are SGHVS and FQNEAQ. CDR3 protein: CASSLPAGWGGELFF. The DNA of the CDR3 is TGTGCCAGCAGCTTACCAGCGGGGTGGGGCGGGGAGCTGTTTTTT.

The chain couples TRBV7-6 to TRBJ2-7; 11 nucleotides agree with TRBD2. With V trimmed by 5 bases and J by 0 bases, 12 bases remained unmatched. Germline CDR1 and CDR2: SGHVS and FNYEAQ. This CDR3 is built from 18 residues. CDR3 DNA sequence: TGTGCCAGCAGCCTAGGCGGGACTAGCGGCGCAAGCTCCTACGAGCAGTACTTC. This encodes CASSLGGTSGASSYEQYF. Full variable domain (outside the CDR3, taken from reference TRBV7-6 and TRBJ2-7): GAGVSQSPRYKVTKRGQDVALRCDPISGHVSLYWYRQALGQGPEFLTYFNYEAQQDKSGLPNDRFSAERPEGSISTLTIQRTEQRDSAMYRCASSLGGTSGASSYEQYFGPGTRLTVT.

This chain links TRBV11-2 with TRBJ2-1; weak D call: TRBD2 (5 bases). The germline V gene has CDR1 SGHAT and CDR2 FQNNGV. Trimming took off 1 base at V and 8 bases at J, with 15 bases between the two ends. The CDR3 has 15 amino acids. CDR3 sequence: CASSLGLSSRDEQFF. The CDR3 DNA is TGTGCCAGCAGCTTAGGGCTCTCTTCGAGGGATGAGCAGTTCTTC.

The chain has TRBV14 and TRBJ2-3; D might be TRBD2 (6 bases). This CDR3 comprises 17 residues. Germline CDR1 reads SGHDN; CDR2 reads FVKESK. V was cut by 4 bases and J by 0 bases, with 17 bases left in between. The CDR3 region is CASSLALLGGSTDTQYF. The DNA for the CDR3 is TGTGCCAGCAGCCTCGCCCTGCTGGGAGGCAGCACAGATACGCAGTATTTT. The variable domain in full, with the rest retrieved from reference TRBV14 and TRBJ2-3, is EAGVTQFPSHSVIEKGQTVTLRCDPISGHDNLYWYRRVMGKEIKFLLHFVKESKQDESGMPNNRFLAERTGGTYSTLKVQPAELEDSGVYFCASSLALLGGSTDTQYFGPGTRLTVL.

This clone was seen once. The chain combines TRBV5-1 with TRBJ2-7, with a weak D call TRBD1 (6 bases). V dropped 0 bases and J dropped 0 bases, with 13 bases sitting between them. CDR3 length: 16 amino acids. Germline loops: CDR1 SGHRS, CDR2 YFSETQ. CDR3 sequence: CASSLEPGAFSYEQYF. The CDR3 DNA follows: TGCGCCAGCAGCTTGGAACCAGGGGCATTCTCCTACGAGCAGTACTTC.

The V gene is TRBV19, the J gene TRBJ1-5; D perhaps matches TRBD1 (5 bases). Germline loops: CDR1 LNHDA, CDR2 SQIVND (reference sequence). CDR3 length: 15 residues. V was trimmed by 9 bases and J by 4 bases, leaving 19 bases between them. The CDR3 region is CASQTAGRGNQPQHF. As DNA, the CDR3 is TGTGCCAGCCAGACTGCGGGACGGGGAAATCAGCCCCAGCATTTT.

The gene calls are TRBV6-1 and TRBJ2-7, with D tentatively TRBD2 (5 bases). Trimming left V 3 bases short and J 2 bases short, with 11 bases between. Germline V lookup: CDR1 MNHNS, CDR2 SASEGT. The CDR3 has 14 residues. In DNA form, the CDR3 reads TGTGCCAGCAGTGATGTCGGAGGACCCTACGAGCAGTACTTC. Amino acid sequence: CASSDVGGPYEQYF.

The CDR3 here is CATSRDRQGDNEQFF. The CDR3 coding sequence is TGTGCCACCAGCAGAGATAGACAGGGAGACAATGAGCAGTTCTTC. J is TRBJ2-1 and V is TRBV15; TRBD1 aligns across 7 bases. CDR3 size: 15 residues. With V trimmed by 0 bases and J by 5 bases, 4 bases remained unmatched. Looked up from germline, CDR1 is LNHNV and CDR2 is YYDKDF (reference sequence).

The chain couples TRBV5-4 to TRBJ2-5; D not resolved. The end of the DNA fits TRBJ2-7 better, so the J call may be wrong. The CDR3 spans 12 residues. CDR1 is SGHNT, CDR2 YYREEE, per germline (reference sequence). The CDR3 DNA follows: TGTGCCAGCAGCCCCACACCCTACGAGCAGTACTTC. This encodes CASSPTPYEQYF.

The gene calls are TRBV6-1 and TRBJ2-7; the D is unclear. CDR1 and CDR2 from the germline V gene are MNHNS and SASEGT. Trimming shortened V by 3 bases and J by 0 bases, and 9 bases separated the two germline ends. The CDR3 covers 14 residues. The CDR3 DNA follows: TGTGCCAGCAGTGATCTCCTGGGCTCCTACGAGCAGTACTTC. Translated, it gives CASSDLLGSYEQYF.

Comments on this clone: The identical CDR3 is also encoded by other nucleotide sequences in the sample. The J gene is TRBJ2-7, the V gene TRBV4-1, with no clear D. The CDR3 totals 13 residues. Trimming took off 1 base at V and 0 bases at J, with 4 bases between the two ends. CDR1 and CDR2 from the germline V gene are MGHRA and YSYEKL. CDR3 coding DNA: TGCGCCAGCAGCCAAGGACCCTCCTACGAGCAGTACTTC. It specifies CASSQGPSYEQYF.

The V call is TRBV9, the J call TRBJ2-5; TRBD2 agrees at 10 bases. V was pared by 0 bases and J by 4 bases, with 3 bases of the junction left unmatched. CDR3 size: 15 residues. Germline V gives CDR1 SGDLS, CDR2 YYNGEE. The DNA of the CDR3 is TGTGCCAGCAGCGTAGATCCTAGCGGGAGAGAGACCCAGTACTTC. It translates to CASSVDPSGRETQYF.

This chain connects TRBV29-1 to TRBJ2-6; the D is unclear. The CDR3 is 15 residues long. Per germline, CDR1 SQVTM and CDR2 ANQGSEA. V was trimmed by 4 bases and J by 0 bases, leaving 10 bases between them. The CDR3 nucleotides read TGCAGCGTTGCCCTCACAAACTCTGGGGCCAACGTCCTGACTTTC. This gives the protein CSVALTNSGANVLTF.

This chain links TRBV9 with TRBJ2-1; D is undetermined. CDR3 length equals 14 residues. V was clipped by 4 bases and J by 8 bases, with 16 bases between them. Germline V lookup: CDR1 SGDLS, CDR2 YYNGEE. The CDR3 protein is CASSHLLRGDEQFF. The CDR3 DNA is TGTGCCAGCAGCCATCTTTTACGCGGCGATGAGCAGTTCTTC.

This sequence joins TRBV7-9 and TRBJ2-3, with D maybe TRBD2 (6 bases). V lost 5 bases, J lost 1 base, and 25 bases lay in between. Germline V CDR1 and CDR2: SEHNR, FQNEAQ (reference sequence). The CDR3 totals 19 residues. The CDR3 region has the DNA TGTGCCAGCAGCACCTCGGCGACTAGGACCCTTCGAGGCACAGATACGCAGTATTTT. It yields the protein CASSTSATRTLRGTDTQYF. Based on the CDR3 plus reference TRBV7-9 and TRBJ2-3, the full variable domain is DTGVSQNPRHKITKRGQNVTFRCDPISEHNRLYWYRQTLGQGPEFLTYFQNEAQLEKSRLLSDRFSAERPKGSFSTLEIQRTEQGDSAMYLCASSTSATRTLRGTDTQYFGPGTRLTVL.

The genes are TRBV19 and TRBJ2-7, with no clear D. Germline CDR1 LNHDA, CDR2 SQIVND (reference sequence). The CDR3 covers 14 residues. The V end lost 2 bases, the J end lost 2 bases, and 10 bases lay between the germline ends. The CDR3 region is CASSIMVGTYEQYF. Written as DNA, the CDR3 is TGTGCCAGTAGTATAATGGTCGGAACCTACGAGCAGTACTTC.

The chain employs TRBV14 and TRBJ1-2; 8 bases align to TRBD1. CDR1 SGHDN and CDR2 FVKESK come from the germline V gene. This CDR3 contains 15 residues. The trim removed 0 bases at V and 6 bases at J, leaving 6 bases unmatched. The CDR3 here is CASSQEVGQGDGYTF. CDR3 DNA sequence: TGTGCCAGCAGCCAAGAAGTAGGACAGGGAGATGGCTACACCTTC.

The chain uses TRBV27 and TRBJ2-3, with 12 bases matching TRBD2. Germline assignment: CDR1 MNHEY and CDR2 SMNVEV (reference sequence). This CDR3 has 16 amino acids. V trimming: 3 bases; J trimming: 6 bases; junction bases outside the gene matches: 7. The CDR3 DNA follows: TGTGCCAGCAGTTTGTTACTAGCGGGAGGAACGGATACGCAGTATTTT. It specifies CASSLLLAGGTDTQYF.

The rearrangement links TRBV27 to TRBJ1-1, with 11 nucleotides matching TRBD1. Looked up from germline, CDR1 is MNHEY and CDR2 is SMNVEV (reference sequence). The CDR3 is 14 amino acids. The ends lost 5 bases at V and 5 bases at J; junction bases unmatched: 4. CDR3 nucleotide sequence: TGTGCCAGCAGTGTAGGACAGGGGGCTACTGAAGCTTTCTTT. It encodes CASSVGQGATEAFF.

This chain connects TRBV4-1 to TRBJ2-2; D remains unclear. Germline assignment: CDR1 MGHRA and CDR2 YSYEKL. The length of the CDR3 is 13 residues. The ends were cut back, 2 bases at V and 6 bases at J, with 7 bases in the middle. The CDR3 DNA is TGCGCCAGCAGCCAAAGTCGTGCCGGGGAGCTGTTTTTT. Its translation: CASSQSRAGELFF.

The rearrangement links TRBV27 to TRBJ2-7, with D tentatively TRBD1 or TRBD2 (5 bases each). V lost 3 bases to trimming and J lost 3 bases, with 9 bases between them. Germline CDR1 MNHEY, CDR2 SMNVEV (reference sequence). This CDR3 comprises 13 residues. CDR3 protein: CASSLGENYEQYF. In DNA form, the CDR3 reads TGTGCCAGCAGTTTGGGGGAGAACTACGAGCAGTACTTC.

This clone was detected only a few times. The J gene is TRBJ2-7, the V gene TRBV7-9, with 9 positions matching TRBD1. The germline gives CDR1 SEHNR, CDR2 FQNEAQ (reference sequence). Trimming cost V 5 bases and J 0 bases; bases outside gene matches: 5. CDR3 size: 15 residues. Written as DNA, the CDR3 is TGTGCCAGCAGCGTCCGGGACAGGGACTCCTACGAGCAGTACTTC. Its protein product is CASSVRDRDSYEQYF.